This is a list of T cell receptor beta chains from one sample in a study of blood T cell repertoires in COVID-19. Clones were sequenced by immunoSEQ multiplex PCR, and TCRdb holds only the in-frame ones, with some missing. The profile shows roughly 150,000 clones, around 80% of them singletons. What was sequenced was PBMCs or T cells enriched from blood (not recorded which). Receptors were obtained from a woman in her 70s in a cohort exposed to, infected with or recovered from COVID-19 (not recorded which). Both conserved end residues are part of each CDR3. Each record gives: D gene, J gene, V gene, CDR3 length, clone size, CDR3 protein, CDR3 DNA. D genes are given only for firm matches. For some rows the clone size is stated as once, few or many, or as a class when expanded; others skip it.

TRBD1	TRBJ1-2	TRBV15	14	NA	CATSWGQSNYGYTF	TGTGCCACCAGCTGGGGACAGTCGAACTATGGCTACACCTTC
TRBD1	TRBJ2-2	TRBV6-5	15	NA	CASRGTGGRTGELFF	TGTGCCAGCAGGGGCACAGGGGGCAGAACCGGGGAGCTGTTTTTT
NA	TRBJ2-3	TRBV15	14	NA	CATSRFKSTDTQYF	TGTGCCACCAGCAGGTTCAAAAGCACAGATACGCAGTATTTT
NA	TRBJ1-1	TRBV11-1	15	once	CASSVTRIGYTEAFF	TGTGCCAGCAGCGTTACGCGGATCGGGTACACTGAAGCTTTCTTT
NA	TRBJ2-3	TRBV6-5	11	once	CASSPGDTQYF	TGTGCCAGCAGCCCAGGAGATACGCAGTATTTT
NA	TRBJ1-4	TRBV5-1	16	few	CASSLGSSHYNEKLFF	TGCGCCAGCAGCTTGGGTAGCAGCCACTATAATGAAAAACTGTTTTTT
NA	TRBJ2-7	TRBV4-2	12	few	CASSSPTGWQYF	TGTGCCAGCAGCTCCCCCACAGGATGGCAGTACTTC
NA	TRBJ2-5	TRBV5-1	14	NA	CASSPDGGQETQYF	TGCGCCAGCAGCCCCGATGGCGGTCAAGAGACCCAGTACTTC
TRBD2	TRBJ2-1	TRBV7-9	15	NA	CASSLSWSRENEQFF	TGTGCCAGCAGCTTAAGTTGGTCGCGGGAGAATGAGCAGTTCTTC
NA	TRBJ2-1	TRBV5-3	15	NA	CARSLAAGSYNEQFF	TGTGCCAGAAGCCTCGCCGCGGGGTCCTACAATGAGCAGTTCTTC
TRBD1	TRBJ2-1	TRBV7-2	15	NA	CASSRDRETYNEQFF	TGTGCCAGCAGCCGGGACAGGGAAACCTACAATGAGCAGTTCTTC
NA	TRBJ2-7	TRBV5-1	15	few	CASSFGDRSYYEQYF	TGCGCCAGCAGCTTCGGTGACAGGTCCTACTACGAGCAGTACTTC
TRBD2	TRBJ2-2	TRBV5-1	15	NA	CASSFSLAGVGELFF	TGCGCCAGCAGCTTCTCGCTAGCGGGAGTCGGGGAGCTGTTTTTT
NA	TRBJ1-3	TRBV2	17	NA	CASSMGHSIASGNTIYF	TGTGCCAGCAGCATGGGACATTCGATCGCCTCTGGAAACACCATATATTTT
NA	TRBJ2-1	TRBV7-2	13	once	CASSFPYYNEQFF	TGTGCCAGCAGCTTCCCTTACTACAATGAGCAGTTCTTC
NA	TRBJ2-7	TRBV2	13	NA	CASRPAITYEQYF	TGTGCCAGCAGGCCCGCGATCACCTACGAGCAGTACTTC
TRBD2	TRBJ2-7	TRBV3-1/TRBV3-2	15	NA	CASSLSGSSSYEQYF	TGTGCCAGCAGTCTTAGCGGGAGTTCGTCCTACGAGCAGTACTTC
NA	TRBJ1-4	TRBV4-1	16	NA	CASSQDATVINEKLFF	TGCGCCAGCAGCCAAGATGCGACAGTTATTAATGAAAAACTGTTTTTT
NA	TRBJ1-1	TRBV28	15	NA	CASSSTALLPTEAFF	TGTGCCAGCAGTTCGACAGCTTTACTTCCCACTGAAGCTTTCTTT
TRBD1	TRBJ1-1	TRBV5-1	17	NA	CASSLRTGALMNTEAFF	TGCGCCAGCAGCTTACGGACAGGGGCGCTAATGAACACTGAAGCTTTCTTT
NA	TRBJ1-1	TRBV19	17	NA	CASSIASGTPLGTEAFF	TGTGCCAGTAGTATAGCCTCCGGGACACCCCTCGGCACTGAAGCTTTCTTT
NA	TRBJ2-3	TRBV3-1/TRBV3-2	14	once	CASSQVGVPDTQYF	TGTGCCAGCAGCCAAGTCGGGGTACCCGATACGCAGTATTTT
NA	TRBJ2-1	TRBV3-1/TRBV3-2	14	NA	CASSQYGSGNEQFF	TGTGCCAGCAGCCAATATGGGAGTGGCAATGAGCAGTTCTTC
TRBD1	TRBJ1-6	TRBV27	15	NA	CASSSVDRVSSPLHF	TGTGCCAGCAGTTCTGTGGACAGGGTCAGTTCACCCCTCCACTTT
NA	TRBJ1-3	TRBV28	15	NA	CASSFRRTAGNTIYF	TGTGCCAGCAGTTTTAGAAGGACAGCGGGAAACACCATATATTTT
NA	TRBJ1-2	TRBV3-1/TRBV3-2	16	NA	CASSPTQGTSNYGYTF	TGTGCCAGCAGCCCTACACAGGGAACTTCTAACTATGGCTACACCTTC
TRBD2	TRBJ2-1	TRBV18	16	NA	CASSPPSGNGYNEQFF	TGTGCCAGCTCACCACCGAGCGGGAATGGCTACAATGAGCAGTTCTTC
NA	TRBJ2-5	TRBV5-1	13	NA	CASRGAAQETQYF	TGCGCCAGCAGGGGGGCGGCCCAAGAGACCCAGTACTTC
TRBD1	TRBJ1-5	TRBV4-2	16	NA	CASSQGSTGVNQPQHF	TGTGCCAGCAGCCAAGGGTCGACAGGGGTCAATCAGCCCCAGCATTTT
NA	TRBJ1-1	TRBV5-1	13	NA	CASNLRGNTEAFF	TGCGCCAGCAACCTCAGGGGTAACACTGAAGCTTTCTTT
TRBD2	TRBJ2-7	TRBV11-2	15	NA	CASSSSSGPYYEQYF	TGTGCCAGCAGCTCCTCTAGCGGGCCCTACTACGAGCAGTACTTC
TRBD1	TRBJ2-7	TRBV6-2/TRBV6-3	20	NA	CASSYYSGTGGHLSGYEQYF	TGTGCCAGCAGTTACTACTCCGGGACAGGGGGCCATCTATCAGGGTACGAGCAGTACTTC
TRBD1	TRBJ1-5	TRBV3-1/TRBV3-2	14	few	CASSFGTVNQPQHF	TGTGCCAGCAGCTTTGGGACAGTCAATCAGCCCCAGCATTTT
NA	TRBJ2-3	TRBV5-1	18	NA	CASSLDGPTNRGTDTQYF	TGCGCCAGCAGCTTGGACGGTCCCACGAACCGAGGCACAGATACGCAGTATTTT
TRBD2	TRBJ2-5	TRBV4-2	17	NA	CASSQPPGLAGGETQYF	TGTGCCAGCAGCCAGCCACCGGGACTAGCGGGAGGAGAGACCCAGTACTTC
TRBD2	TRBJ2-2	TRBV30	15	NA	CAWSRLAGGTGELFF	TGTGCCTGGAGTCGCCTAGCGGGAGGGACCGGGGAGCTGTTTTTT
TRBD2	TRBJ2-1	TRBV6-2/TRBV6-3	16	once	CASSYVGSGRAGEQFF	TGTGCCAGCAGTTACGTTGGTAGCGGGAGGGCGGGTGAGCAGTTCTTC
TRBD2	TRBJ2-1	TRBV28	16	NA	CASSLVGGFSYNEQFF	TGTGCCAGCAGTTTGGTCGGGGGGTTCTCCTACAATGAGCAGTTCTTC
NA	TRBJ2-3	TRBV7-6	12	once	CASSPNTDTQYF	TGTGCCAGCAGCCCCAACACAGATACGCAGTATTTT
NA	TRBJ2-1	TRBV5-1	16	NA	CASSLGPSSSYNEQFF	TGCGCCAGCAGTTTGGGGCCCTCCAGCTCCTACAATGAGCAGTTCTTC
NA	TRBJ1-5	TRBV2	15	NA	CASSRAIQGNQPQHF	TGTGCCAGCAGTCGGGCGATACAGGGTAATCAGCCCCAGCATTTT
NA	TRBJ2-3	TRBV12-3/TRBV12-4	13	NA	CASSLDSADTQYF	TGTGCCAGCAGTTTGGACTCGGCAGATACGCAGTATTTT
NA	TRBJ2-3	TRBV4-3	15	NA	CASSQDWGGTDTQYF	TGCGCCAGCAGCCAAGATTGGGGGGGCACAGATACGCAGTATTTT
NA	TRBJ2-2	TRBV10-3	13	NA	CAISGGNTGELFF	TGTGCCATCAGCGGGGGGAACACCGGGGAGCTGTTTTTT
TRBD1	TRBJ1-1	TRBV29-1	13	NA	CSPWTGDETEAFF	TGCAGCCCGTGGACAGGGGACGAGACTGAAGCTTTCTTT
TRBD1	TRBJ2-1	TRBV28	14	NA	CASGGQGASNEQFF	TGTGCCAGCGGGGGACAGGGGGCTTCGAATGAGCAGTTCTTC
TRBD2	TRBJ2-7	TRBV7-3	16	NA	CASSPPPSGRLDEQYF	TGTGCCAGCAGCCCACCTCCTAGCGGGCGTCTTGACGAGCAGTACTTC